These 32 T cell receptor beta chains were sequenced from one sample in a study of T cells in Graves' hyperthyroidism and ophthalmopathy. The TCR beta CDR3 regions underwent amplification using RNA transcripts as the source. Researchers ran a first-round RT-PCR on the TCR CDR3 using the HTBI primer set. A single record per CDR3 protein comes from TCRdb applying MiXCR to the multiplex PCR reads. The table shows approximately 370,000 distinct CDR3 sequences, with more than 12% occurring only once. Sample: blood. The receptors here all came from a woman in her 30s with Graves' hyperthyroidism.

This clonotype was observed at least ten times. V is TRBV27 and J is TRBJ2-5; no reliable D call. The V gene lost 5 bases and the J gene lost 5 bases, with 12 bases spanning the gap. The CDR3 is 13 residues long. Germline assignment: CDR1 MNHEY and CDR2 SMNVEV (reference sequence). The CDR3 protein is CASSQRVGETQYF. The CDR3, as DNA: TGTGCCAGCAGTCAAAGGGTTGGGGAGACCCAGTACTTC.

This clonotype was observed a few times. This rearrangement joins TRBV10-3 to TRBJ2-1; D unresolved. With 3 bases removed from V and 8 bases from J, the gap between germline ends came to 5 bases. Germline V lookup: CDR1 ENHRY, CDR2 SYGVKD. The CDR3 is made up of 11 amino acids. The CDR3 spells CAISESHEQFF. In nucleotides, the CDR3 is TGTGCCATCAGTGAAAGCCATGAGCAGTTCTTC.

This clonotype turned up a few times. This chain connects TRBV6-1 to TRBJ2-3; 14 bases fit TRBD2. This CDR3 comprises 17 residues. Trimming cost V 6 bases and J 4 bases; bases outside gene matches: 9. Germline V gene sequence: CDR1 MNHNS, CDR2 SASEGT. CDR3 DNA sequence: TGTGCCAGCAGCCTCGGGACTAGCGGGAGTTTCCCAGATACGCAGTATTTT. It encodes CASSLGTSGSFPDTQYF.

This clonotype has a count of ten or more. The junction differs from germline at one of its ends, possibly a read error. The rearrangement uses TRBV2 and TRBJ2-4; 8 bases line up with TRBD1. Per the germline V gene, CDR1 is SNHLY and CDR2 is FYNNEI. The CDR3 extends over 15 amino acids. The CDR3 reads CASSEGGQGKNIQYF. In DNA form, the CDR3 reads TGTGCCAGCAGCGAAGGAGGACAGGGAAAAAACATTCAGTACTTC.

The sample holds many counts of this clonotype. The chain recombines TRBV5-6 with TRBJ2-3; TRBD1 aligns across 9 bases. V trimming: 4 bases; J trimming: 4 bases; junction bases outside the gene matches: 7. CDR3 length: 15 residues. Per germline, CDR1 SGHDT and CDR2 YYEEEE. The CDR3 loop is CASSIRTGVSDTQYF. The CDR3 DNA reads as TGTGCCAGCAGCATTCGGACAGGGGTATCAGATACGCAGTATTTT.

This clonotype appeared many times. The chain is built from TRBV29-1 and TRBJ2-2; the match to TRBD1 covers 8 bases. V trimming: 7 bases; J trimming: 2 bases; junction bases outside the gene matches: 6. CDR1 is SQVTM and CDR2 is ANQGSEA in the germline V gene. This CDR3 region has 14 residues. CDR3 sequence: CSGKQGANTGELFF. The CDR3 nucleotides are TGCAGCGGGAAGCAGGGGGCCAACACCGGGGAGCTGTTTTTT.

This clonotype was seen just once. This chain joins TRBV9 and TRBJ2-1; TRBD1 is a possible D gene (6 bases). The CDR3 covers 16 residues. The V gene lost 0 bases and the J gene lost 6 bases, with 16 bases spanning the gap. CDR1 SGDLS and CDR2 YYNGEE come from the germline V gene. The CDR3 nucleotides are TGTGCCAGCAGCGTAGGTCCAGGGGCAATCGGCAATGAGCAGTTCTTC. Amino acid sequence: CASSVGPGAIGNEQFF. The entire variable domain, with the rest obtained from reference TRBV9 and TRBJ2-1, is as follows: DSGVTQTPKHLITATGQRVTLRCSPRSGDLSVYWYQQSLDQGLQFLIQYYNGEERAKGNILERFSAQQFPDLHSELNLSSLELGDSALYFCASSVGPGAIGNEQFFGPGTRLTVL.

The chain couples TRBV7-9 to TRBJ1-4; D is unresolved. The CDR3 contains 15 residues. V gave up 0 bases and J gave up 5 bases, with 10 bases separating them. Looked up from germline, CDR1 is SEHNR and CDR2 is FQNEAQ (reference sequence). The CDR3 coding sequence is TGTGCCAGCAGCTTAGCGCTAGGGCCGAATGAAAAACTGTTTTTT. Protein: CASSLALGPNEKLFF. The whole variable domain, remainder taken from reference TRBV7-9 and TRBJ1-4, is DTGVSQNPRHKITKRGQNVTFRCDPISEHNRLYWYRQTLGQGPEFLTYFQNEAQLEKSRLLSDRFSAERPKGSFSTLEIQRTEQGDSAMYLCASSLALGPNEKLFFGSGTQLSVL.

This clonotype was detected many times. The chain couples TRBV28 to TRBJ2-1; D assignment may be TRBD1 or TRBD2 (5 bases each). The CDR3 length is 18 residues. Looked up from germline, CDR1 is MDHEN and CDR2 is SYDVKM. V was pared by 5 bases and J by 0 bases, with 20 bases between. Here the CDR3 DNA reads TGTGCCAGCAGTACGCGACGGGGCTCCGAAGTCTCCTACAATGAGCAGTTCTTC. Translation: CASSTRRGSEVSYNEQFF.

In this sample, this clonotype turned up many times. The chain joins TRBV20-1 to TRBJ2-1; TRBD2 matches at 12 bases. J was trimmed by 4 bases and V by 0 bases; bases with no gene match: 4. The CDR3 is 16 residues long. CDR1 and CDR2 (germline): DFQATT, SNEGSKA (reference sequence). CDR3 nucleotides: TGCAGTGCTAGAGATCGGCTAGCGGGAGGGTACAATGAGCAGTTCTTC. Amino acids: CSARDRLAGGYNEQFF.

This chain links TRBV7-8 with TRBJ1-5; TRBD1 matches 9 bases. Germline values: CDR1 SGHVS, CDR2 FQNEAQ. The CDR3 extends over 16 amino acids. Trimming removed 5 bases from V and 7 bases from J; junction bases left unmatched: 12. The CDR3 bases are TGTGCCAGCAGCACTCGACCCGGGACAGGGATCCAGCCCCAGCATTTT. Translating it yields CASSTRPGTGIQPQHF.

This clonotype was observed a few times. The chain joins TRBV19 to TRBJ2-1; 12 positions agree with TRBD2. The CDR3 spans 15 residues. V lost 3 bases, J lost 7 bases, and 4 bases stayed unmatched. Per the germline V gene, CDR1 is LNHDA and CDR2 is SQIVND (reference sequence). As DNA, the CDR3 is TGTGCCAGTAGTATCCTAGCGGGAGGGCCAAATGAGCAGTTCTTC. Amino acids: CASSILAGGPNEQFF. Full variable domain (missing parts from reference TRBV19 and TRBJ2-1): DGGITQSPKYLFRKEGQNVTLSCEQNLNHDAMYWYRQDPGQGLRLIYYSQIVNDFQKGDIAEGYSVSREKKESFPLTVTSAQKNPTAFYLCASSILAGGPNEQFFGPGTRLTVL.

The CDR3 is CASSEIGLAGEGEQFF. DNA of the CDR3: TGCGCCAGCAGTGAGATCGGGCTAGCGGGAGAGGGTGAGCAGTTCTTC. The chain combines TRBV10-1 with TRBJ2-1, with 10 nucleotides matching TRBD2. The CDR3 is 16 amino acids. Germline CDR1 WNHNN, CDR2 SYGVQD (reference sequence). Trimming removed 2 bases from V and 9 bases from J; junction bases left unmatched: 10.

There are many counts of this clonotype. The V gene is TRBV27, the J gene TRBJ2-3, with 7 bases that match TRBD1. CDR3 length equals 14 residues. Unmatched junction bases numbered 7, after V lost 6 bases and J lost 4 bases. Germline loops: CDR1 MNHEY, CDR2 SMNVEV (reference sequence). CDR3 loop: CASSSHRGSDTQYF. The CDR3, as DNA: TGTGCCAGCAGCTCACACAGGGGATCAGATACGCAGTATTTT.

The genes are TRBV5-4 and TRBJ2-3; D tentatively reads TRBD1 or TRBD2 (5 bases each). Germline V gene lookup returns CDR1 SGHNT and CDR2 YYREEE (reference sequence). Between the trimmed V and J ends, which lost 1 base and 1 base, there was a span of 13 bases. The CDR3 totals 16 residues. CDR3 sequence reads: CASSLFGTRGTDTQYF. The CDR3 DNA is TGTGCCAGCAGCTTGTTCGGGACGCGCGGCACAGATACGCAGTATTTT.

This clonotype has at least ten counts. V usage is TRBV28 and J usage is TRBJ2-4, with 7 bases matching TRBD2. Losses at the gene ends were 5 bases for V and 0 bases for J; bases not matched to a gene: 19. This CDR3 spans 20 amino acids. CDR1 and CDR2 (germline): MDHEN, SYDVKM. CDR3 protein: CASSIISSREATIAKNIQYF. The DNA of the CDR3 is TGTGCCAGCAGTATCATCTCGTCTCGGGAGGCGACCATAGCCAAAAACATTCAGTACTTC.

V and J are TRBV28 and TRBJ1-2, with 8 bases lining up with TRBD1. The V segment lost 8 bases and the J segment 4 bases; nucleotides outside the gene matches: 6. CDR3 size: 13 residues. The germline V gene encodes CDR1 MDHEN and CDR2 SYDVKM. The CDR3 DNA is TGTGCCAGCCGACAGGGGAACGGCTATGGCTACACCTTC. It yields the protein CASRQGNGYGYTF.

V is TRBV24-1 and J is TRBJ2-1; 10 positions agree with TRBD2. The CDR3 runs 18 residues. The V gene end was trimmed by 1 base and the J gene end by 3 bases; junction bases not matched to a gene: 8. The V gene's germline CDR1 is KGHDR and CDR2 SFDVKD. This chain's CDR3 is CATSDLAGGPLVYNEQFF. As DNA, the CDR3 is TGTGCCACCAGTGATTTAGCGGGAGGGCCTTTAGTCTACAATGAGCAGTTCTTC.

This clonotype has a count of ten or more. J is TRBJ2-5 and V is TRBV11-2; tentative D call: TRBD1 (6 bases). CDR1 is SGHAT and CDR2 is FQNNGV in the germline V gene. The CDR3 consists of 15 residues. Trimming shortened V by 1 base and J by 5 bases, and 14 bases separated the two germline ends. CDR3 sequence reads: CASSLVFGGGETQYF. CDR3 DNA: TGTGCCAGCAGCTTAGTCTTTGGGGGCGGGGAGACCCAGTACTTC. The whole variable domain, filled in from reference TRBV11-2 and TRBJ2-5, reads EAGVAQSPRYKIIEKRQSVAFWCNPISGHATLYWYQQILGQGPKLLIQFQNNGVVDDSQLPKDRFSAERLKGVDSTLKIQPAKLEDSAVYLCASSLVFGGGETQYFGPGTRLLVL.

A few counts support this clonotype. A junction end diverges from the germline sequence, so it may reflect a read error. The chain is built from TRBV28 and TRBJ2-1, with D possibly matching TRBD1 (8 bases). CDR1 and CDR2 (germline): MDHEN, SYDVKM. This CDR3 contains 15 residues. CDR3 DNA sequence: TGTGCCAGCAGACCCACAGGGGGGGATTACAATGGGCAGTTCTTC. The encoded protein is CASRPTGGDYNGQFF.

This clonotype was counted many times. V gene TRBV24-1 combines with J gene TRBJ2-7; D possibly corresponds to TRBD2 (6 bases). Germline CDR1 and CDR2: KGHDR and SFDVKD. The CDR3 is made up of 16 amino acids. V lost 2 bases, J lost 7 bases, and 20 bases lay in between. CDR3 in amino acids: CATSDSSSGTYEEQYF. The DNA of the CDR3 is TGTGCCACCAGTGATTCCTCATCGGGGACTTACGAAGAGCAGTACTTC.

This rearrangement joins TRBV28 to TRBJ2-7; 11 nucleotides line up with TRBD2. V was clipped by 5 bases and J by 3 bases; unmatched bases: 6. Per germline, CDR1 MDHEN and CDR2 SYDVKM. The CDR3 covers 15 residues. The CDR3 bases are TGTGCCAGCAGTGTGCCTAGCGGGAGGAACTACGAGCAGTACTTC. Translating it yields CASSVPSGRNYEQYF.

The chain uses TRBV27 and TRBJ1-5; D is unclear. Germline V CDR1 and CDR2: MNHEY, SMNVEV (reference sequence). With 5 bases removed from V and 4 bases from J, the gap between germline ends came to 9 bases. CDR3 size: 13 residues. The CDR3 DNA follows: TGTGCCAGCAGTGGACTGAAGAATCAGCCCCAGCATTTT. Its protein product is CASSGLKNQPQHF.

For this clonotype: One end of the junction is discordant with germline, which a read error may explain. This chain uses TRBV5-1 with TRBJ2-7; 11 bases agree with TRBD2. The CDR3 is 15 residues long. Germline V lookup: CDR1 SGHRS, CDR2 YFSETQ. CDR3 region: CASSLTGTSGYEQHF. DNA of the CDR3: TGCGCCAGCAGCTTAACCGGGACTAGCGGTTACGAGCAGCACTTC.

This clonotype was found many times. The rearrangement joins TRBV20-1 to TRBJ2-7; D perhaps matches TRBD2 (6 bases). Germline assignment: CDR1 DFQATT and CDR2 SNEGSKA (reference sequence). The CDR3 runs 15 residues. Trimming cost V 3 bases and J 0 bases, with 15 bases left between them. The CDR3 loop reads CSARPGSGNSYEQYF. For the CDR3, the DNA is TGCAGTGCTAGGCCGGGTAGCGGCAACTCCTACGAGCAGTACTTC.

This CDR3 reads CSARPTGKQETQYF. The CDR3 DNA reads TGCAGTGCTAGACCGACAGGGAAACAAGAGACCCAGTACTTC. The chain has TRBV20-1 and TRBJ2-5; 7 bases are a match to TRBD1. The length of the CDR3 is 14 residues. Trimming at V came to 2 bases and at J to 2 bases, leaving 5 bases not matched to a gene. Germline CDR1 DFQATT, CDR2 SNEGSKA (reference sequence).

At least ten counts were recorded for this clonotype. This sequence joins TRBV30 and TRBJ2-7, with 8 bases fitting TRBD2. Germline loops: CDR1 GTSNPN, CDR2 SVGIG (reference sequence). This CDR3 region has 14 residues. V was pared by 2 bases and J by 6 bases, with 9 bases of the junction left unmatched. DNA for the CDR3: TGTGCCTGGAGTTTAAAGCGGGAGTCAGGCGAGCAGTACTTC. It codes for CAWSLKRESGEQYF.

The sample holds many counts of this clonotype. This chain joins TRBV6-1 and TRBJ2-1, with TRBD2 identical over 8 bases. The length of the CDR3 is 16 residues. In germline, CDR1 is MNHNS, CDR2 SASEGT. The V gene end was trimmed by 4 bases and the J gene end by 6 bases; junction bases not matched to a gene: 11. The CDR3 DNA is TGTGCCAGCAGTGGGGGGAGCGGGAGAAGTTTCAATGAGCAGTTCTTC. This sequence encodes CASSGGSGRSFNEQFF.

This clonotype was counted between two and nine times. V usage is TRBV12-3 or TRBV12-4 and J usage is TRBJ1-1; TRBD1 matches at 10 bases. This CDR3 spans 14 amino acids. V gave up 7 bases and J gave up 1 base; unmatched junction bases: 3. The CDR3 DNA follows: TGTGCCAGCACCGACAGGGGGCCGAACACTGAAGCTTTCTTT. It yields the protein CASTDRGPNTEAFF.

The gene calls are TRBV14 and TRBJ1-6, with D possibly TRBD1 on 5 matching bases. V shed 5 bases and J shed 10 bases, with 18 bases lying between them. This CDR3 contains 15 residues. Germline-derived CDR1 and CDR2 are SGHDN and FVKESK. The CDR3 here is CASSARQGARSPLHF. CDR3 nucleotides: TGTGCCAGCAGCGCCCGCCAGGGCGCTAGGTCACCCCTCCACTTT.

This clonotype was found a few times. The chain employs TRBV11-2 and TRBJ1-3; 11 nucleotides line up with TRBD1. V was clipped by 3 bases and J by 0 bases; unmatched bases: 13. The CDR3 consists of 20 residues. CDR1 and CDR2 from the germline V gene are SGHAT and FQNNGV. CDR3 coding DNA: TGTGCCAGCAGCTTGATTATAGGACAGGGGGCCCTGCCCTCTGGAAACACCATATATTTT. Protein: CASSLIIGQGALPSGNTIYF.

This clonotype came up many times. The rearrangement uses TRBV7-9 and TRBJ1-2, with a possible D match to TRBD1 (5 bases). The CDR3 is 15 residues long. Germline CDR1 reads SEHNR; CDR2 reads FQNEAQ (reference sequence). Trimming stripped 5 bases from V and 3 bases from J, with 16 bases between. Here the CDR3 DNA reads TGTGCCAGCAGCCGGGGGACGTTCGCGGACTATGGCTACACCTTC. Its translation: CASSRGTFADYGYTF. The full variable domain, in which reference TRBV7-9 and TRBJ1-2 provide the parts outside the CDR3, is DTGVSQNPRHKITKRGQNVTFRCDPISEHNRLYWYRQTLGQGPEFLTYFQNEAQLEKSRLLSDRFSAERPKGSFSTLEIQRTEQGDSAMYLCASSRGTFADYGYTFGSGTRLTVV.